This is a list of T cell receptor beta chains from one sample in a study of vaccination and CD4 T cells after COVID-19. Each CDR3 protein gets one entry after TCRdb re-called the PCR reads with MiXCR. This sample has approximately 20,000 distinct CDR3 sequences, with about 56% found just once. The antigens these receptors bind are not known. Sequenced input: CD4+ T cells from blood, cultured in vitro. The receptor set was obtained from a human donor who had recovered from COVID-19. CDR3s leave out the opening cysteine and the closing phenylalanine or tryptophan. The D gene is left open where the match is weak.

.	TRBV20-1	TRBJ2-2	SASEGALPAGELF
TRBD2	TRBV19	TRBJ2-1	ASSSGTSDYNEQF
.	TRBV6-5	TRBJ1-6	ASSYSSRGSYNSPLH
.	TRBV2	TRBJ1-1	ASAQTGKCF
TRBD1	TRBV14	TRBJ2-7	ASSLLSWDRSYEQY
.	TRBV6-1	TRBJ2-7	ATGGLTRAYRY
TRBD2	TRBV7-9	TRBJ2-7	ASSFGGGSTMYEQY
TRBD1	TRBV20-1	TRBJ1-1	SAKLTGANTEAF
TRBD1	TRBV20-1	TRBJ1-2	SARWTGRHGYT
.	TRBV6-1	TRBJ1-2	ASRPGGETYYGYT
TRBD1	TRBV2	TRBJ1-5	ASSGTGGQPQH
.	TRBV4-3	TRBJ2-1	ASSRITGNEQF
TRBD1	TRBV15	TRBJ1-2	ATSRGGQGANYGYT
.	TRBV28	TRBJ1-6	ASSVTGRDWAPLH
.	TRBV20-1	TRBJ2-1	SALRDVYNEQF
.	TRBV20-1	TRBJ1-4	SAKEKEKLF
TRBD2	TRBV7-3	TRBJ2-2	ASSRGGGLDTGELF
.	TRBV20-1	TRBJ1-6	SARVLGPYNSPLH
.	TRBV7-2	TRBJ1-3	ASSYSGTSYSGNTIY
TRBD1	TRBV20-1	TRBJ1-5	SARQGVNQPQH
TRBD1	TRBV11-3	TRBJ2-3	ASSPETGLDTQY
.	TRBV2	TRBJ1-1	ASSRDRNTEAF
.	TRBV20-1	TRBJ2-5	SARGRETQY
TRBD2	TRBV2	TRBJ2-3	ASSDGLAGPDTQY
.	TRBV10-2	TRBJ1-5	ASSESGGNQPQH
.	TRBV4-2	TRBJ2-2	ASSQDFLSGWNTGELF
TRBD1	TRBV6-1	TRBJ2-7	ASRQGQLYEQY
TRBD1	TRBV28	TRBJ2-2	ASSPSRQGAQSGELF
.	TRBV18	TRBJ1-1	ASSPSSPMNTEAF
.	TRBV20-1	TRBJ2-7	SARMADYEQY
TRBD1	TRBV6-2/TRBV6-3	TRBJ2-3	ASMEGGEVDTQY
.	TRBV11-3	TRBJ2-7	ASSYPDSYEQY
TRBD1	TRBV2	TRBJ2-5	ASSGQGAGETQY
.	TRBV11-2	TRBJ1-3	ASSWTDPGNTIY
.	TRBV20-1	TRBJ1-5	SASRRDQPQH
TRBD1	TRBV6-4	TRBJ1-6	ASSDPGQGSYNSPLH
.	TRBV20-1	TRBJ1-6	SASSQSSYNSPLH
.	TRBV20-1	TRBJ2-1	SPYRNEQF
.	TRBV5-4	TRBJ2-5	ASSHRLAAQETQY
.	TRBV7-2	TRBJ2-5	ASSLTGTAQETQY
.	TRBV11-1	TRBJ2-2	ASSLVAGDGELF
.	TRBV21-1	TRBJ2-1	ASSKPGLADYNEQF